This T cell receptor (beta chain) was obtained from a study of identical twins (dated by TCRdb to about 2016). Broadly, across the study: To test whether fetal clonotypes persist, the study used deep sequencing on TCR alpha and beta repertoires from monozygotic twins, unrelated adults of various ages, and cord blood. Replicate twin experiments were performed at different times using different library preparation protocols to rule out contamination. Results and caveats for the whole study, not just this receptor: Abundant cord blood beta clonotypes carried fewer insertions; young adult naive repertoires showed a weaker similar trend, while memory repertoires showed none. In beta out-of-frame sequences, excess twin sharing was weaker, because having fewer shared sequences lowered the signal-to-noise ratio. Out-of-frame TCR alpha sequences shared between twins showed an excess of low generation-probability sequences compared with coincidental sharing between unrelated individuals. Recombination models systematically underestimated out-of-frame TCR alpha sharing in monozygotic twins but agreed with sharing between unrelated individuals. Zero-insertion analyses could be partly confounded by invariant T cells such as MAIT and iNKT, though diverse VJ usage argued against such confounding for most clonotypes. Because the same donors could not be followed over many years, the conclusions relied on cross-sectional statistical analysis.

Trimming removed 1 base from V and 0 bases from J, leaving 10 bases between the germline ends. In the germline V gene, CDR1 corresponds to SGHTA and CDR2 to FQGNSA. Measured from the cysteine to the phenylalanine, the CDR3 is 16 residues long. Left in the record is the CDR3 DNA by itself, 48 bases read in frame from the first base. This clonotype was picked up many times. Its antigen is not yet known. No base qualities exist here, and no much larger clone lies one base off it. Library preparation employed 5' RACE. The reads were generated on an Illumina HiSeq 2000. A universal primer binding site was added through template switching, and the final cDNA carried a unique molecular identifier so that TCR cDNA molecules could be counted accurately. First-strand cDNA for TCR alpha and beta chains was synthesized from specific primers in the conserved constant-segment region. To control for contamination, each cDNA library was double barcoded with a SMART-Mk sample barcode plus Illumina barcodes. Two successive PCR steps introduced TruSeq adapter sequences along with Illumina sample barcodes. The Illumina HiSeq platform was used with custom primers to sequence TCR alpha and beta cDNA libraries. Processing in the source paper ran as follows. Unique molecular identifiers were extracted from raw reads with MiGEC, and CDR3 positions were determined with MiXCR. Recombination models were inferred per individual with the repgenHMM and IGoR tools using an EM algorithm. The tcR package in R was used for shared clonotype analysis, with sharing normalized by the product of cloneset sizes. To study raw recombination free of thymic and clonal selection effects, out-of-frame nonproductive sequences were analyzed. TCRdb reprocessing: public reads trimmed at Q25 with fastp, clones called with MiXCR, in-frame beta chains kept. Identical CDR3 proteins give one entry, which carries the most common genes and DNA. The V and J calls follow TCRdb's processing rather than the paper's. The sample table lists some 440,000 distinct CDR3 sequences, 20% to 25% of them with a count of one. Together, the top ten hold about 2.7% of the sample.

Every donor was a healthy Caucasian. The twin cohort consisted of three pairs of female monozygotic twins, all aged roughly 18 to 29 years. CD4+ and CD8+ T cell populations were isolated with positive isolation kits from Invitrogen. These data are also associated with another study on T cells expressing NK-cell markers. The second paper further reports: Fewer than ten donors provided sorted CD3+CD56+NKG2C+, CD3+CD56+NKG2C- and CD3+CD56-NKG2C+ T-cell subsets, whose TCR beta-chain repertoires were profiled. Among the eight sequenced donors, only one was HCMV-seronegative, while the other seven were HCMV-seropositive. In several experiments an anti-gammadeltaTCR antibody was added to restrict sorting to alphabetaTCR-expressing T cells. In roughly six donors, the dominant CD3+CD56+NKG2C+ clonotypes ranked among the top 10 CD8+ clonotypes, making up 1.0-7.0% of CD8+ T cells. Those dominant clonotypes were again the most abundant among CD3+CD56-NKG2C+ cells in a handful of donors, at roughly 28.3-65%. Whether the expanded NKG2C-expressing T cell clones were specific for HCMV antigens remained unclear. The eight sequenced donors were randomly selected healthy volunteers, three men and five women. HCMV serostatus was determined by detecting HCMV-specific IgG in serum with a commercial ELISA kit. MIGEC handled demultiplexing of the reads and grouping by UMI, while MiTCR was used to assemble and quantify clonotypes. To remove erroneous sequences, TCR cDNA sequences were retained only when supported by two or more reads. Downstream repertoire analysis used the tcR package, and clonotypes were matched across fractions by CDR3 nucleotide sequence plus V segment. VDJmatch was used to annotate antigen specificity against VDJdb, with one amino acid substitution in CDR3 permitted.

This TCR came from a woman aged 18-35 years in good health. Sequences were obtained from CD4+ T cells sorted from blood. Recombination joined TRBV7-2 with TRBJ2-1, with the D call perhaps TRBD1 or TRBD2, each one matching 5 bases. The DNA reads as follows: TGTGCCAGCAGCTTAGAAGGGACGAGCTCCTACAATGAGCAGTTCTTC. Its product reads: CASSLEGTSSYNEQFF.